The rows below give T cell receptor beta chains drawn from one sample of a study of blood T cells in healthy people across ages. A single record per CDR3 protein comes from TCRdb applying MiXCR to the 5' RACE reads. The sample holds some 690,000 distinct CDR3 sequences, about a fifth seen once. The source material was blood. Source of these receptors: a man in his 70s in good health. Both conserved end residues are part of each CDR3. The D gene is left open where the match is weak. Not every row has a clone size; where given, it reads once, few, many or a size class.

v_call	clone_size	j_call	d_call	cdr3_nt	cdr3_aa
TRBV12-3/TRBV12-4	.	TRBJ2-2	.	TGTGCCAGCAGTTTTCCCAGGACCCTGAACACCGGGGAGCTGTTTTTT	CASSFPRTLNTGELFF
TRBV6-6	.	TRBJ2-3	.	TGTGCCAGCAGTCCCACCGGCTGGGGCACAGATACGCAGTATTTT	CASSPTGWGTDTQYF
TRBV20-1	few	TRBJ2-3	TRBD2	TGCAGTGCTAGAGATCCACTAGCGGGGGACACAGATACGCAGTATTTT	CSARDPLAGDTDTQYF
TRBV30	.	TRBJ1-2	.	TGTGCCTGGAGTACAGGGAGTTATGGCTACACCTTC	CAWSTGSYGYTF
TRBV7-6	.	TRBJ2-1	.	TGTGCCAGCAGCTTAGTAATCTCTCCAGCGGAATCCTACAATGAGCAGTTCTTC	CASSLVISPAESYNEQFF
TRBV5-1	few	TRBJ1-1	TRBD1	TGCGCCAGCAGCCGGGAGACAGGGATGAACACTGAAGCTTTCTTT	CASSRETGMNTEAFF
TRBV4-1	once	TRBJ2-5	.	TGCGCCAGCAGCCGAGAAAGTACAGTACAAGAGACCCAGTACTTC	CASSRESTVQETQYF
TRBV20-1	few	TRBJ2-1	.	TGCAGTGCTAGCCCCCCAAGTCGGGATGAGCAGTTCTTC	CSASPPSRDEQFF
TRBV3-1	.	TRBJ2-1	TRBD2	TGTGCCAGCAGCCAGACAATAGCGGGAGAGCAGTTCTTC	CASSQTIAGEQFF
TRBV20-1	many	TRBJ2-4	.	TGCAGTGCTTCAGTTACAGGGAGAATAGCCAAAAACATTCAGTACTTC	CSASVTGRIAKNIQYF
TRBV25-1	.	TRBJ1-5	.	TGTGCCAGCAGTGGCGACACCTATAGCAATCAGCCCCAGCATTTT	CASSGDTYSNQPQHF
TRBV29-1	few	TRBJ2-7	.	TGCAGCGTTGAAGCCGGGACACCATACGAGCAGTACTTC	CSVEAGTPYEQYF
TRBV7-3	.	TRBJ2-3	.	TGTGCCAGCAGCGAAGAGATAGCTGGTGGGCAGTATTTT	CASSEEIAGGQYF
TRBV20-1	.	TRBJ2-1	TRBD2	TGCAGTGCTAGGAGCGGTCTAGCGGGAGTTGATGAGCAGTTCTTC	CSARSGLAGVDEQFF
TRBV2	many	TRBJ2-5	TRBD1	TGTGCCAGCAGTCTACAGGGGGCTGAGACCCAGTACTTC	CASSLQGAETQYF
TRBV12-3/TRBV12-4	few	TRBJ2-1	.	TGTGCCAGCAGTTTTGGGGGGCTGGGCAATGAGCAGTTCTTC	CASSFGGLGNEQFF
TRBV5-1	few	TRBJ2-1	.	TGCGCCAGCAGCTTGGAAGGGGGTAGCAATATCCATGAGCAGTTCTTC	CASSLEGGSNIHEQFF
TRBV18	few	TRBJ2-2	.	TGTGCCAGCTCACCGGCAGGGACTCCGGTCACCGGGGAGCTGTTTTTT	CASSPAGTPVTGELFF
TRBV7-2	once	TRBJ2-2	.	TGTGCCAGCAGGACTGGCCTAAACACCGGGGAGCTGTTTTTT	CASRTGLNTGELFF
TRBV28	few	TRBJ1-5	.	TGTGCCAGCAGCCTTGGACGGTGGACGCCCCAGCATTTT	CASSLGRWTPQHF
TRBV5-1	.	TRBJ2-3	.	TGCGCCAGCAACTTTGGAGGGTCAGATACGCAGTATTTT	CASNFGGSDTQYF
TRBV25-1	few	TRBJ2-5	.	TGTGCCAGCGGGGAGGTTACCGGGACATTTAGCCAAGAGACCCAGTACTTC	CASGEVTGTFSQETQYF
TRBV11-2	few	TRBJ1-4	.	TGTGCCAGCAGTGACAGAGGCAACGATGAAAAACTGTTTTTT	CASSDRGNDEKLFF
TRBV18	few	TRBJ2-7	TRBD1	TGTGCCAGCTCACCCTCCGGGACAGGCATGGAGCAGTACTTC	CASSPSGTGMEQYF
TRBV20-1	few	TRBJ2-5	TRBD1	TGCAGTGCTCCGGGACAGGCACAAGAGACCCAGTACTTC	CSAPGQAQETQYF
TRBV20-1	.	TRBJ2-1	TRBD2	TGCAGTGCTAGATACGGGGGGGGCTACGATGAGCAGTTCTTC	CSARYGGGYDEQFF
TRBV12-3/TRBV12-4	.	TRBJ2-5	.	TGTGCCAGCAGTTTGGGTACCTTGGCTGGGGAGACCCAGTACTTC	CASSLGTLAGETQYF
TRBV7-6	.	TRBJ2-3	.	TGTGCCAGCAGCTTTGGACTCCCCACTAGCACAGATACGCAGTATTTT	CASSFGLPTSTDTQYF
TRBV7-9	.	TRBJ2-5	.	TGTGCCAGCAGCTCCCACGTGGAGCAAGAGACCCAGTACTTC	CASSSHVEQETQYF
TRBV9	few	TRBJ2-3	TRBD2	TGTGCCAGCAGCTCACGGACTAGCGTTAGGACAGATACGCAGTATTTT	CASSSRTSVRTDTQYF
TRBV20-1	.	TRBJ2-1	.	TGCAGTGCGAAAACGGGACAACTATACAATGAGCAGTTCTTC	CSAKTGQLYNEQFF
TRBV5-1	many	TRBJ2-5	.	TGTGCCAGCAGTTTACAGGGTTGGGAGACCCAGTACTTC	CASSLQGWETQYF
TRBV20-1	few	TRBJ2-2	.	TGCAGTGCTATACATGGGGCCCGAAACCTCTTT	CSAIHGARNLF
TRBV29-1	.	TRBJ2-7	TRBD1	TGCAACGTTGGAAAGGGGGCTTACGAGCAGTACTTC	CNVGKGAYEQYF
TRBV27	many	TRBJ2-3	.	TGTGCCAGCCAGTTCGGGGATACGCAGTATTTT	CASQFGDTQYF
TRBV12-3/TRBV12-4	.	TRBJ2-3	.	TGTGCCAGCAGTTTAGGTAGAAAAAGTAGCACAGATACGCAGTATTTT	CASSLGRKSSTDTQYF
TRBV25-1	.	TRBJ1-2	.	TGTGCCAGCAGCGCTACAGACGGGGGGAGGGAGGACTATGGCTACACCTTC	CASSATDGGREDYGYTF
TRBV24-1	few	TRBJ2-3	.	TGTGCCACTAAAGCTACAGTAAGGGATACGCAGTATTTT	CATKATVRDTQYF
TRBV29-1	few	TRBJ1-1	.	TGCAGCGTTCCTCAGGGTTTCGTGAACACTGAAGCTTTCTTT	CSVPQGFVNTEAFF
TRBV20-1	.	TRBJ1-1	TRBD1	TGCAGTGCTAGAGATGGGACAGCGAACACTGAAGCTTTCTTT	CSARDGTANTEAFF
TRBV9	.	TRBJ2-2	.	TGTGCCAGCACCATCGGACCCACCCACGGCGGGGAGCTGTTTTTT	CASTIGPTHGGELFF
TRBV18	few	TRBJ2-3	.	TGTGCCAGCTCACCACCGACTATCACAGATACGCAGTATTTT	CASSPPTITDTQYF
TRBV5-5	few	TRBJ1-5	.	TGTGCCAGCAGCCCCGAGGGCCTACGCCCCGATAGCAATCAGCCCCAGCATTTT	CASSPEGLRPDSNQPQHF
TRBV10-3	few	TRBJ2-1	.	TGTGCCATCAGGGACGGCAATGAGCAGTTCTTC	CAIRDGNEQFF
TRBV7-2	.	TRBJ1-3	.	TGTGCCAGCAGCACGGGACTCCGCAACTCTGGAAACACCATATATTTT	CASSTGLRNSGNTIYF
TRBV20-1	.	TRBJ2-6	.	TGCAGTGCTAGAGGGCGAACCGGGATAAGCTCTGGGGCCAACGTCCTGACTTTC	CSARGRTGISSGANVLTF
TRBV2	once	TRBJ2-3	.	TGTGCCAGCAGTGAATCGGCAGGGGAACGCGTGCAGTATTTT	CASSESAGERVQYF
TRBV29-1	few	TRBJ2-1	TRBD2	TGCAGCGTTTCAAGACTAGCGGGGGCGGGTGAGCAGTTCTTC	CSVSRLAGAGEQFF
TRBV3-1	.	TRBJ2-3	.	TGTGCCAGCAGCCAAGCTTTCGCCACAGGTACGCAGTATTTT	CASSQAFATGTQYF
TRBV7-3	.	TRBJ1-2	.	TGTGCCAGCAGCCCCCAACCCTCAAGAGAGGCCAATGGCTACACCTTC	CASSPQPSREANGYTF
TRBV29-1	many	TRBJ2-7	.	TGCAGCGTCAGGGATTACGAGCAGTACTTC	CSVRDYEQYF
TRBV7-3	.	TRBJ2-1	.	TGTGCCAGCAGCTTAGACGGAGGCGGTTACTACAATGAGCAGTTCTTC	CASSLDGGGYYNEQFF
TRBV29-1	few	TRBJ2-5	.	TGCAGCGCCGCAGTGGTTCAAGAGACCCAGTACTTC	CSAAVVQETQYF